The sequence of this TCR beta chain was determined in a study of T cells after yellow fever vaccination. Study observations and caveats: Overlap between CD4 and CD8 compartments was detected for a small share of clonotypes. Bulk-population clonotypes that are abundant could appear as contaminants in FACS-sorted repertoires. Reappearance after the booster was observed for most primary-vaccination clones (about 96% CD4, almost 90% CD8).

Remarks on this clonotype: Its target is unknown.

Germline trimming cut 4 bases from V and 9 bases from J; bases unmatched to any gene: 8. Germline lookup yields CDR1 MNHEY and CDR2 SVGAGI. The CDR3 has 15 residues. Universal primer sites and UMIs were introduced during 5'RACE template-switching synthesis of TCR cDNA. TCRdb called the 5' RACE reads again in MiXCR, with one record for every CDR3 protein. The sample includes roughly 500,000 distinct CDR3 sequences, 15% to 20% seen only once; the top ten take roughly an eighth. The origin of this receptor is a young man who received the YFV17D yellow fever vaccine. The rearrangement joins TRBV6-5 to TRBJ2-1; 11 bases line up with TRBD2. The specimen comprised PBMCs, sampled 15 days after the yellow fever booster vaccination. The CDR3 coding sequence is TGTGCCAGCAGTTTCCTTAGCGGGAGGGCCGGTGAGCAGTTCTTC. Its translation: CASSFLSGRAGEQFF.